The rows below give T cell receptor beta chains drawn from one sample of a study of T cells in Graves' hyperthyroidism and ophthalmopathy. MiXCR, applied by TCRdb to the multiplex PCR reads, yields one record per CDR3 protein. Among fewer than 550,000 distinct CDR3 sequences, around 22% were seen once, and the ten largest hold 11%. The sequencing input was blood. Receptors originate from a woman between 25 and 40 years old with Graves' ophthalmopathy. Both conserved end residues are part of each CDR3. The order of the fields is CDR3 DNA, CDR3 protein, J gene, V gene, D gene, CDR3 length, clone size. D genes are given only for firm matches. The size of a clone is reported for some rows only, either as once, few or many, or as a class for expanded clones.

CDR3 DNA: TGTGCCAGTAGTACGTCAGAGAACTATGGCTACACCTTC
CDR3 protein: CASSTSENYGYTF
J gene: TRBJ1-2
V gene: TRBV19
D gene: -
CDR3 length: 13
clone size: -

CDR3 DNA: TGTGCCAGCAGTGAAGCCCGGGACAGGGGCCGGGGGGACTACGAGCAGTACTTC
CDR3 protein: CASSEARDRGRGDYEQYF
J gene: TRBJ2-7
V gene: TRBV6-1
D gene: TRBD1
CDR3 length: 18
clone size: -

CDR3 DNA: TGTGCCAGCAGCAGTAGACAACTACGGGGCTTC
CDR3 protein: CASSSRQLRGF
J gene: TRBJ1-2
V gene: TRBV28
D gene: -
CDR3 length: 11
clone size: many

CDR3 DNA: TGTGCCACCAGCATCCCATTGGGGGAGACCCAGTACTTC
CDR3 protein: CATSIPLGETQYF
J gene: TRBJ2-5
V gene: TRBV15
D gene: -
CDR3 length: 13
clone size: many

CDR3 DNA: TGTGCCAGCAGTTTACGGCCAGGTTACAATCAGCCCCAGCATTTT
CDR3 protein: CASSLRPGYNQPQHF
J gene: TRBJ1-5
V gene: TRBV12-3/TRBV12-4
D gene: -
CDR3 length: 15
clone size: -

CDR3 DNA: TGTGCCAGCAGCTCACAAACGAACACCGGGGAGCTGTTTTTT
CDR3 protein: CASSSQTNTGELFF
J gene: TRBJ2-2
V gene: TRBV7-2
D gene: -
CDR3 length: 14
clone size: -

CDR3 DNA: TGTGCCAGCAGACACCTAGCGGGGGCCACCCCCCCCGAGCAGTACTTC
CDR3 protein: CASRHLAGATPPEQYF
J gene: TRBJ2-7
V gene: TRBV28
D gene: TRBD2
CDR3 length: 16
clone size: many

CDR3 DNA: TGTGCCAGCAGTTTAGGGGTGCGTGGGGCCAACGTCCTGACTTTC
CDR3 protein: CASSLGVRGANVLTF
J gene: TRBJ2-6
V gene: TRBV28
D gene: -
CDR3 length: 15
clone size: -

CDR3 DNA: TGTGCCAGCACCGGGGCCCAAGAGACCCAGTACTTC
CDR3 protein: CASTGAQETQYF
J gene: TRBJ2-5
V gene: TRBV7-2
D gene: -
CDR3 length: 12
clone size: many

CDR3 DNA: TGTGCCATCAGGGACAGGGGCCGTACTGAAGCTTTCTTT
CDR3 protein: CAIRDRGRTEAFF
J gene: TRBJ1-1
V gene: TRBV10-3
D gene: TRBD1
CDR3 length: 13
clone size: many

CDR3 DNA: TGTGCCAGCAGCCAAGGATGGATGAACACTGAAGCTTTCTTT
CDR3 protein: CASSQGWMNTEAFF
J gene: TRBJ1-1
V gene: TRBV14
D gene: -
CDR3 length: 14
clone size: many

CDR3 DNA: TGTGCCAGCAGCGTAGGCAGCGGCCCGACCTACGAGCAGTACTTC
CDR3 protein: CASSVGSGPTYEQYF
J gene: TRBJ2-7
V gene: TRBV9
D gene: -
CDR3 length: 15
clone size: many

CDR3 DNA: TGCGCCAGCAGTGAGTCAGGCAGGGGAGAGACCCAGTACTTC
CDR3 protein: CASSESGRGETQYF
J gene: TRBJ2-5
V gene: TRBV10-2
D gene: -
CDR3 length: 14
clone size: -

CDR3 DNA: TGTGCCAGCAGTTTAGGCTGGGCGGGGTACGAGCAGTACTTC
CDR3 protein: CASSLGWAGYEQYF
J gene: TRBJ2-7
V gene: TRBV12-3/TRBV12-4
D gene: -
CDR3 length: 14
clone size: many

CDR3 DNA: TGTGCCACCAGCAGGACAGGGGACAATCAGCCCCAGCATTTT
CDR3 protein: CATSRTGDNQPQHF
J gene: TRBJ1-5
V gene: TRBV15
D gene: TRBD1
CDR3 length: 14
clone size: many

CDR3 DNA: TGTGCCACCAGTGATCCCTCGGACAGGGGTGGGTACGAGCAGTACTTC
CDR3 protein: CATSDPSDRGGYEQYF
J gene: TRBJ2-7
V gene: TRBV24-1
D gene: TRBD1
CDR3 length: 16
clone size: many

CDR3 DNA: TGTGCCAGCAGCTTCCGGGGACCGGGTATCGGGGAGCTGTTTTTT
CDR3 protein: CASSFRGPGIGELFF
J gene: TRBJ2-2
V gene: TRBV7-3
D gene: -
CDR3 length: 15
clone size: few

CDR3 DNA: TGTGCCAGCAGCTTATTCTTGGGGCCAGAGACCCAGTACTTC
CDR3 protein: CASSLFLGPETQYF
J gene: TRBJ2-5
V gene: TRBV7-9
D gene: -
CDR3 length: 14
clone size: many

CDR3 DNA: TGTGCCAGCAACCAAGCGGGGACGCCTAACAATGAGCAGTTCTTC
CDR3 protein: CASNQAGTPNNEQFF
J gene: TRBJ2-1
V gene: TRBV14
D gene: TRBD2
CDR3 length: 15
clone size: many

CDR3 DNA: TGTGCCAGTAGACATCCGGGACAGGGAAGCTATAGGACGTCTGGGGCCAACGTCCTGACTTTC
CDR3 protein: CASRHPGQGSYRTSGANVLTF
J gene: TRBJ2-6
V gene: TRBV19
D gene: TRBD1
CDR3 length: 21
clone size: -

CDR3 DNA: TGTGCCAGCAGTTACCCCAGATTAATCTACGAGCAGTACTTC
CDR3 protein: CASSYPRLIYEQYF
J gene: TRBJ2-7
V gene: TRBV6-5
D gene: -
CDR3 length: 14
clone size: -

CDR3 DNA: TGTGCCAGCAGTTTATGGGCAGGTCTAAGTGGCAATCAGCCCCAGCATTTT
CDR3 protein: CASSLWAGLSGNQPQHF
J gene: TRBJ1-5
V gene: TRBV12-3/TRBV12-4
D gene: -
CDR3 length: 17
clone size: -